A selection of T cell receptor beta chains follows, all from one sample in a study of OX40 agonist ivuxolimab in advanced cancers. Profiled with immunoSEQ multiplex PCR; TCRdb holds only in-frame clones, not every one. The sample yields 55,000 to 75,000 clones, 85% to 95% seen once. Sequences were derived from CD4+ or CD8+ T cells sorted from blood, sampled in a trial of the OX40 agonist ivuxolimab. These receptor sequences come from an adult with an advanced solid tumor such as melanoma, head and neck, liver or kidney cancer. The CDR3 runs from the conserved cysteine through the conserved F or W. Fields, in order: J gene, clone size, V gene, D gene, CDR3 protein, CDR3 DNA. The D gene is left open where the match is weak. For some rows the clone size is stated as once, few or many, or as a class when expanded; others skip it.

>TRBJ2-7|-|TRBV28|TRBD1
CASGPDRSPFEQYF
TGTGCCAGCGGCCCGGACAGGTCACCCTTTGAGCAGTACTTC
>TRBJ1-3|-|TRBV7-8|-
CASSLGQSSGNTIYF
TGTGCCAGCAGCTTAGGACAGTCCTCTGGAAACACCATATATTTT
>TRBJ1-5|-|TRBV7-2|-
CASSLVTLSNQPQHF
TGTGCCAGCAGCTTAGTAACGCTTAGCAATCAGCCCCAGCATTTT
>TRBJ2-2|-|TRBV6-4|-
CASSLRPSSTGELFF
TGTGCCAGCAGCCTCCGACCGTCCTCTACTGGGGAGCTGTTTTTT
>TRBJ2-7|-|TRBV12-2|-
CASRLPPAGAREQYF
TGTGCAAGTCGCTTACCTCCGGCGGGAGCACGCGAGCAGTACTTC
>TRBJ2-2|-|TRBV4-3|-
CASSQDPTGNTGELFF
TGCGCCAGCAGCCAAGACCCTACAGGGAACACCGGGGAGCTGTTTTTT
>TRBJ1-1|-|TRBV9|-
CASSGSNGEAFF
TGTGCCAGCTCCGGATCGAACGGTGAAGCTTTCTTT
>TRBJ1-5|once|TRBV5-4|TRBD1
CASSPDRSPSQPQHF
TGTGCCAGCAGCCCGGACAGGTCCCCCAGTCAGCCCCAGCATTTT
>TRBJ2-5|once|TRBV4-1|-
CASSPGQTGETQYF
TGCGCCAGCAGCCCGGGACAAACAGGAGAGACCCAGTACTTC
>TRBJ1-5|-|TRBV12-5|-
CASGPGPGAQPQHF
TGTGCTAGTGGGCCGGGCCCCGGGGCCCAGCCCCAGCATTTT
>TRBJ2-5|-|TRBV30|TRBD2
CAWSAAGGGGETQYF
TGTGCCTGGAGTGCCGCGGGGGGGGGCGGAGAGACCCAGTACTTC
>TRBJ1-3|-|TRBV6-4|-
CASSDSGPRNTIYF
TGTGCCAGCAGTGACTCGGGGCCGAGAAACACCATATATTTT
>TRBJ1-5|-|TRBV19|TRBD1
CAAETGTNSYSNQPQHF
TGTGCCGCAGAGACAGGGACTAATTCCTATAGCAATCAGCCCCAGCATTTT
>TRBJ2-3|-|TRBV4-3|TRBD1
CASSPAVTGGADTQYF
TGCGCCAGCAGCCCTGCGGTGACAGGGGGGGCAGATACGCAGTATTTT
>TRBJ2-1|-|TRBV5-6|-
CASSLVGVPYNEQFF
TGTGCCAGCAGCTTGGTGGGGGTACCCTACAATGAGCAGTTCTTC
>TRBJ1-2|-|TRBV11-2|-
CASSLLGLDYGYTF
TGTGCCAGCAGCTTATTGGGTTTAGACTATGGCTACACCTTC
>TRBJ2-3|-|TRBV10-1|-
CASSERRTASTDTQYF
TGCGCCAGCAGTGAGCGGCGGACCGCGAGCACAGATACGCAGTATTTT
>TRBJ1-1|-|TRBV25-1|TRBD1
CASSARDRAQRGGTEAFF
TGTGCCAGCAGTGCCCGCGACAGGGCGCAGAGAGGTGGGACTGAAGCTTTCTTT
>TRBJ2-7|once|TRBV2|TRBD2
CASEGLGLAGGLAYEQYF
TGTGCCAGCGAAGGGCTTGGACTAGCGGGAGGGCTGGCCTACGAGCAGTACTTC
>TRBJ1-1|-|TRBV6-1|-
CASKEAVMNTEAFF
TGTGCCAGCAAGGAGGCAGTCATGAACACTGAAGCTTTCTTT
>TRBJ2-2|-|TRBV10-1|-
CASSETPVGTGELFF
TGCGCCAGCAGTGAGACACCTGTCGGCACCGGGGAGCTGTTTTTT
>TRBJ2-1|-|TRBV7-2|-
CASSLGEVYENAEQFF
TGTGCCAGCAGCTTAGGGGAAGTATATGAGAATGCTGAGCAGTTCTTC
>TRBJ2-2|-|TRBV19|-
CASSWGVGELFF
TGTGCCAGTAGTTGGGGGGTCGGGGAGCTGTTTTTT
>TRBJ2-1|-|TRBV11-2|-
CASSPSGPIYNEQFF
TGTGCCAGCAGCCCCAGCGGACCCATCTACAATGAGCAGTTCTTC
>TRBJ1-2|-|TRBV6-5|-
CASSFQGLNYGYTF
TGTGCCAGCAGCTTTCAGGGGTTGAACTATGGCTACACCTTC
>TRBJ2-7|-|TRBV15|TRBD1
CATSRDKGTGFDEQYF
TGTGCCACCAGCAGAGATAAAGGGACAGGGTTCGACGAGCAGTACTTC
>TRBJ2-1|-|TRBV5-6|-
CASSLNPGSHYNEQFF
TGTGCCAGCAGCCTAAATCCAGGGAGTCACTACAATGAGCAGTTCTTC
>TRBJ1-3|-|TRBV21-1|-
CASSKILSGRDRLNSGNTIYF
TGTGCCAGCAGCAAAATCTTATCGGGCAGGGACAGGCTGAACTCTGGAAACACCATATATTTT
>TRBJ1-1|-|TRBV27|-
CASSLNWNTEAFF
TGTGCCAGCAGTTTAAACTGGAACACTGAAGCTTTCTTT
>TRBJ2-3|medium-sized|TRBV30|-
CAWGLDTQYF
TGTGCCTGGGGTTTGGATACGCAGTATTTT
>TRBJ2-3|-|TRBV30|TRBD2
CAGGGGNTDTQYF
TGTGCCGGGGGGGGAGGAAACACAGATACGCAGTATTTT
>TRBJ2-7|few|TRBV19|TRBD1
CASSSRQGYEQYF
TGTGCCAGTAGTTCCCGACAGGGATACGAGCAGTACTTC